The 2 T cell receptor beta chains below all came from one sample that was sequenced in a study of T-cell reconstitution after alpha-beta-depleted transplantation in children. The TCRbeta library incorporated unique molecular identifiers. In TCRdb, the PCR reads were re-called with MiXCR into one record per CDR3 protein. This sample has about 420,000 distinct CDR3 sequences, with roughly 17% found just once. The starting material was PBMCs, mostly from graft donor cells, obtained 360 days after TCRalphabeta/CD19-depleted stem cell transplant. These receptors were collected from a boy under two years old who had a stem cell transplant for Wiskott-Aldrich syndrome, so the T cells may come from the graft donor.

This clonotype was picked up a small number of times. The chain recombines TRBV15 with TRBJ2-3; TRBD2 agrees at 9 bases. Per the germline V gene, CDR1 is LNHNV and CDR2 is YYDKDF (reference sequence). V shed 5 bases and J 4 bases; nucleotides not matched to a gene: 7. The CDR3 has 15 residues. CDR3 protein: CATSYPREGPDTQYF. The CDR3 DNA sequence: TGTGCCACCAGCTACCCGCGGGAGGGCCCAGATACGCAGTATTTT.

This clonotype showed up just a few times. This rearrangement joins TRBV20-1 to TRBJ2-5; D call uncertain. Trimming removed 3 bases at V and 1 base at J, with 9 bases between. The length of the CDR3 is 13 residues. CDR1 is DFQATT and CDR2 is SNEGSKA in the germline V gene (reference sequence). CDR3 protein: CSASPVGQETQYF. The CDR3, as DNA: TGCAGTGCTAGCCCAGTTGGCCAAGAGACCCAGTACTTC.